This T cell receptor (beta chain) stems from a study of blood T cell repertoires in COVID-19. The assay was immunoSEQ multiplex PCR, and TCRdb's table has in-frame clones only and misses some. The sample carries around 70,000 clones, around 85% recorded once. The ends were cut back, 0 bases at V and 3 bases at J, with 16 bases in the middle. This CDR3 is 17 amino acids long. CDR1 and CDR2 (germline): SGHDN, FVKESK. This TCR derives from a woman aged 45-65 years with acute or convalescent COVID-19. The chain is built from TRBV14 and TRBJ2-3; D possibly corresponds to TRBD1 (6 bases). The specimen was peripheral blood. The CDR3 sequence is CASSQDVGPGVTDTQYF. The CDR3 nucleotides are TGTGCCAGCAGCCAAGATGTCGGGCCAGGGGTGACAGATACGCAGTATTTT.